The 8 T cell receptor beta chains below were found in one sample sequenced in a study of T cell changes during pregnancy in multiple sclerosis (dated by TCRdb to about 2019). The method behind the library was the immunoSEQ multiplex PCR assay. Held by TCRdb, this immuneACCESS table contains in-frame sequences only and omits some clones. Under half of the omission traces to an unresolved V gene where checked; the cause of the rest is unknown. The sample profile shows 35,000 to 50,000 clones; 88% of them were found once. The leading ten clones occupy 0.95% to 1.5% of the sample. Specimen: CD4+ T cells from peripheral blood mononuclear cells, collected in the second trimester of pregnancy. The receptors derive from a female donor with multiple sclerosis, enrolled in a pregnancy study.

The chain links TRBV7-8 to TRBJ2-5; D gene ambiguous. The V end lost 3 bases, the J end lost 1 base, and 12 bases lay between the germline ends. This CDR3 contains 15 residues. CDR1 and CDR2 (germline): SGHVS, FQNEAQ. The CDR3 coding sequence is TGTGCCAGCAGCTTCGGTAGACATCCCCAAGAGACCCAGTACTTC. The encoded protein is CASSFGRHPQETQYF.

This rearrangement joins TRBV5-1 to TRBJ2-1; D is possibly TRBD2 (6 bases). This CDR3 spans 18 amino acids. Germline V gene sequence: CDR1 SGHRS, CDR2 YFSETQ. Trimming took 0 bases from V and 2 from J, leaving 18 bases between them. CDR3 sequence: CASSLGAWRGQAYNEQFF. In DNA, the CDR3 is TGCGCCAGCAGCTTGGGGGCATGGCGGGGTCAGGCCTACAATGAGCAGTTCTTC.

The rearrangement links TRBV11-3 to TRBJ2-7, with 7 bases fitting TRBD1. Germline CDR1 is SGHNT and CDR2 is YENEEA. Trimming cost V 2 bases and J 2 bases; bases outside gene matches: 6. The CDR3 contains 15 residues. The CDR3 is CASSLFDRETYEQYF. CDR3 sequence (DNA): TGTGCCAGCAGCTTATTCGACAGGGAAACCTACGAGCAGTACTTC.

The V gene is TRBV28, the J gene TRBJ1-5; tentatively, D is TRBD1 (6 bases). Trimming cost V 7 bases and J 0 bases, with 13 bases left between them. Germline V gene data show CDR1 as MDHEN and CDR2 as SYDVKM. The CDR3 consists of 15 residues. The CDR3 bases are TGTGCCAGCACCCCGACAGGTTATAGCAATCAGCCCCAGCATTTT. Its protein product is CASTPTGYSNQPQHF.

This sequence joins TRBV28 and TRBJ1-3; weak D call: TRBD1 (6 bases). The V gene's germline CDR1 is MDHEN and CDR2 SYDVKM. The CDR3 has 15 amino acids. V lost 3 bases, J lost 2 bases, and 11 bases lay in between. CDR3 bases: TGTGCCAGCAGTTTGGGGGGGCCGACTGGAAACACCATATATTTT. This encodes CASSLGGPTGNTIYF.

V usage is TRBV2 and J usage is TRBJ2-2; D is perhaps TRBD2 (5 bases). The V end lost 4 bases, the J end lost 6 bases, and 15 bases lay between the germline ends. Germline V gene sequence: CDR1 SNHLY, CDR2 FYNNEI. The CDR3 covers 15 residues. The CDR3 coding sequence is TGTGCCAGCAGTGTCCGGGGTGGGGATGCCGGGGAGCTGTTTTTT. Encoded protein: CASSVRGGDAGELFF.

V and J are TRBV5-1 and TRBJ2-6, with D uncertain. Germline V CDR1 and CDR2: SGHRS, YFSETQ. This CDR3 has 15 amino acids. Trimming left V 2 bases short and J 1 base short, with 7 bases between. The CDR3 loop is CASSFGASGANVLTF. In nucleotides, the CDR3 is TGCGCCAGCAGCTTCGGAGCATCTGGGGCCAACGTCCTGACTTTC.

V gene TRBV18 combines with J gene TRBJ1-4; D gene ambiguous. From germline, CDR1 is KGHSH and CDR2 LQKENI. Trimming stripped 2 bases from V and 5 bases from J, with 12 bases between. This CDR3 spans 15 amino acids. The CDR3 spells CASSPARGANEKLFF. The CDR3 nucleotides are TGTGCCAGCTCACCAGCACGGGGTGCGAATGAAAAACTGTTTTTT.